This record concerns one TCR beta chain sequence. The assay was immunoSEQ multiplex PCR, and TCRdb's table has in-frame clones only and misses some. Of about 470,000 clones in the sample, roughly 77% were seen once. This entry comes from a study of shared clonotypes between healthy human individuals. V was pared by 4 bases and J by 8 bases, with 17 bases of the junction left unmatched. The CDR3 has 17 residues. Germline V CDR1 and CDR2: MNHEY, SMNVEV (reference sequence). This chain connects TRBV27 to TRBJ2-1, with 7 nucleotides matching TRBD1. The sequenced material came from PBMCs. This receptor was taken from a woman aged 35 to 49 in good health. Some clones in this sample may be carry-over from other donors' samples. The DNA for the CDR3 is TGTGCCAGCAGTTCGCTGAGGGGGCGCGAATCCTTCCATGAGCAGTTCTTC. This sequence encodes CASSSLRGRESFHEQFF.